This T cell receptor beta chain appears in the sequencing data of a study of cytomegalovirus exposure and HLA in healthy donors. General study findings and limits: Several V segments, TRBV6-2 and TRBV6-3 among them, could not be told apart and were dropped. CMV serostatus was the only recorded immune exposure for donors. A later analysis reportedly identified an Asian-associated ancestry cluster as carrying fewer N-insertions than the approximately 640-donor mean. Most of the TCR beta V segments (in an earlier analysis) were productive either about 87% or about 30% of the time.

This clone has more than one count but fewer than ten. The antigen remains undetermined. V dropped 0 bases and J dropped 1; count of bases not matched to a gene: 4. Germline loops: CDR1 MNHNY, CDR2 SVGAGI (reference sequence). The CDR3 is 16 residues long. The PCR made use of 60 Vbeta and 13 Jbeta primers. Sequenced by immunoSEQ multiplex PCR; TCRdb stores in-frame clones only, minus some. The table shows about 110,000 clones, with less than 80% occurring only once. The V gene is TRBV6-6, the J gene TRBJ2-7; 9 bases line up with TRBD1. Source material: PBMCs. The sequence came from a woman aged 45-65 years in good health and CMV-seropositive. DNA for the CDR3: TGTGCCAGCAGTTACTCCCGGACAGGGGAGTCCTACGAGCAGTACTTC. Translation gives CASSYSRTGESYEQYF.